This T cell receptor beta chain appears in the sequencing data of a study of shared clonotypes between healthy human individuals (TCRdb year 2020). Describing the broader study: A few men and a couple of women, aged 18 to 49 years, made up the cohort. Per donor, three plates each were used for CD4 naive and CD4 memory, two for CD8 naive, and one for CD8 memory. To estimate repertoire size and how much clonotype sharing occurs between individuals, the study deeply sequenced the blood TCR repertoires of 5 or 6 healthy adults. Different laboratories and diverse techniques were used to prepare libraries and sequence TCR repertoires, to increase sequencing depth and limit assay-specific biases. Each donor's leukapheresis produced roughly between about 0.85 and 10 billion PBMCs.

Using the deep immunoSEQ assay, multiplex PCR amplified TCR CDR3 regions from genomic DNA. Extracted genomic DNA from each cell subset was distributed evenly across all wells of several immunoSEQ 96-well plates, and each plate was treated as a replicate. For sorted subsets, approximately 190 ng genomic DNA, equal to some 30,000 T cell genomes, was loaded into each replicate PCR. The purified libraries were quantified using a Qubit 3.0 fluorometer, sized with a Bioanalyzer 2100, and then quantified again using the KAPA Library Quantification kit. A separate single-read 150-cycle Illumina NextSeq 550 flow cell was used to sequence each immunoSEQ 96-well plate. Per the authors' processing: Because only junctional sequences without quality scores were contained in the immunoSEQ output, filtering matching that applied to full-length reads could not be performed. Sequences were annotated with PyIR, a Python wrapper for IgBLAST v1.9, using IMGT germline references to assign V/J genes and CDR3. Reads with weak V/J assignments (E-value above 1e-6), missing CDR3, stop codons, out-of-frame junctions, or ambiguous translated residues were removed. A V3J clonotype was defined by an identical inferred V gene, J gene, and CDR3 amino acid sequence. Percentage overlap between repertoires was computed as shared unique clonotypes divided by the size of the smaller repertoire. Repertoire richness was assessed with RTK rarefaction, the Chao1 estimator, and Recon v2.1 estimates of unobserved clonotypes. Generation probabilities were computed with OLGA for all TCRbeta clonotypes obtained by the gDNA method from several donors. Held by TCRdb, this immuneACCESS table contains in-frame sequences only and omits some clones. Under half of the omission traces to an unresolved V gene where checked; the cause of the rest is unknown. V and J calls and clone size are as listed in that table; D and trimming were resolved from the DNA. The sample records about 360,000 clones, about 70% of which are singletons. The ten largest clones capture about 10% of the sample.

This clone has a handful of counts. The antigen this receptor binds is unknown. Per-base qualities were not stored, and no clone one base away is much larger. The paper's findings and limits, for the study overall: Sampling was restricted to blood, and TCR repertoires in tissue are likely to differ from TCR repertoires in blood. Rarefaction of sorted-subset datasets indicated incomplete sequencing despite the large sequencing depth. When several donors were compared, the shared fraction of clonotypes was roughly 5% for naive CD4, 3% to 4% for naive CD8, roughly 2.5% for memory CD4, and roughly 0.43% for memory CD8. Estimated clonotype richness was generally larger for naive than for memory subsets. The small number of donors limited the genetic and exposure-history diversity represented. Based on pairwise subsampling, the degree of clonotype sharing among donors was expected to be affected by sequencing depth. Compared with non-shared clonotypes, the clonotypes found in all four sorted-subset donors had higher generation probabilities.

The donors were healthy, HIV-negative adults who had no recently reported acute infections or vaccinations. Every donor was a Caucasian adult living in Nashville, Tennessee, USA. CD4+ T cells were enriched through magnetic negative selection, after which naive cells were positively selected on CD45RA and the remaining negative fraction served as the memory subset. Blood was obtained by leukapheresis, after which PBMCs were separated by Ficoll-Histopaque density gradient centrifugation and cryopreserved in liquid nitrogen vapor phase. Analytical flow cytometry was used to check the purity and quantity of each magnetically sorted T cell population. Genomic DNA was isolated from each sorted fraction and quantified by UV absorbance on a Nanodrop 2000c. After removal of 1 base from V and 7 bases from J, the junction retains 4 bases not matched to a gene. The CDR3 measures 14 amino acids from cysteine to phenylalanine. The sequence is cut down to CDR3 DNA, 42 bases in frame from base 1. For CDR1 and CDR2, the germline V gene lists SGHRS and YFSETQ.

Sequenced input: memory CD4+ T cells sorted from blood. What the cell subset or site label conveys for this sample: CD45RA-negative fraction. The receptor's source is a man aged 25-45 years in good health. The receptor chain draws on TRBV5-1 and TRBJ1-5, with 8 middle bases fitting TRBD1. At the DNA level, the sequence is TGCGCCAGCAGCTTGAATCCAGGGGGCCAGCCCCAGCATTTT. It translates to CASSLNPGGQPQHF.